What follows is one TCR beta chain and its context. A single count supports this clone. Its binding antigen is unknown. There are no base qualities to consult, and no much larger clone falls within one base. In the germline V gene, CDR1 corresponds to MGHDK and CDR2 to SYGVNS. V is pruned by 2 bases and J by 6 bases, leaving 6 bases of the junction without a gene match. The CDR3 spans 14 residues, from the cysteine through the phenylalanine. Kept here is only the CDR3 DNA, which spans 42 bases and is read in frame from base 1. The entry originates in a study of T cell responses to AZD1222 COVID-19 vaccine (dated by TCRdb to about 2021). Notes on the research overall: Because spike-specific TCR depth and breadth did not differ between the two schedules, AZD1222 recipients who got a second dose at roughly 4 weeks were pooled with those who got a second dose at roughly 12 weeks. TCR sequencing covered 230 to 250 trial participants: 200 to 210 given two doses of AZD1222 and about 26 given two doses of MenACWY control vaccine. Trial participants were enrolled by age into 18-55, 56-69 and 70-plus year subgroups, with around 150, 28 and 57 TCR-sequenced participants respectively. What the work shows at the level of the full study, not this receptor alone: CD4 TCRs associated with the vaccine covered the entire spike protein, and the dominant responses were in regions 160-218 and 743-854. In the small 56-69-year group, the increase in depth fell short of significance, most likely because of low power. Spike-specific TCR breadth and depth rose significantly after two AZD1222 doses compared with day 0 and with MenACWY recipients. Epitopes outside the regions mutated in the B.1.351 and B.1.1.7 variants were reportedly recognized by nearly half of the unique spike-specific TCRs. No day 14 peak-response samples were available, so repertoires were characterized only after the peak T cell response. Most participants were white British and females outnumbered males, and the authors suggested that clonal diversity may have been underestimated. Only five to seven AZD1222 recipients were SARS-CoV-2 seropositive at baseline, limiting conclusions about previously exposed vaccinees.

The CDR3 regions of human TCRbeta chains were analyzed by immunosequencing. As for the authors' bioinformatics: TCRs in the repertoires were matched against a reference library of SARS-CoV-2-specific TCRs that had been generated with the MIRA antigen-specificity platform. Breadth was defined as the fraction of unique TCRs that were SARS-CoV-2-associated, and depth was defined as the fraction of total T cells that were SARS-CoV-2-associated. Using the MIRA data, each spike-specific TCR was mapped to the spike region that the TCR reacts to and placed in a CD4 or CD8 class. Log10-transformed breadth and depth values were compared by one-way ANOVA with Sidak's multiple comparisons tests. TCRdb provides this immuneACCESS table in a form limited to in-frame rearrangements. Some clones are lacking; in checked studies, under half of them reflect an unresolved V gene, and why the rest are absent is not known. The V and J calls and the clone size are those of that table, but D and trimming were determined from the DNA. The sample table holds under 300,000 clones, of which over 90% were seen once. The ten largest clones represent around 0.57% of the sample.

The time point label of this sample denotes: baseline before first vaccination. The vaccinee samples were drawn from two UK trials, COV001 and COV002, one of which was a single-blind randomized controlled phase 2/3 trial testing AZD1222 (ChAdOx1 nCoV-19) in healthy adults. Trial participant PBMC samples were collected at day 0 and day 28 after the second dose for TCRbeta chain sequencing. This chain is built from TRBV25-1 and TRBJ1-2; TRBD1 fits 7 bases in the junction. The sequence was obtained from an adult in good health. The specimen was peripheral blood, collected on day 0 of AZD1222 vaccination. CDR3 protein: CASSERTGHDGYTF. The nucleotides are TGTGCCAGCAGTGAACGGACAGGTCATGATGGCTACACCTTC.